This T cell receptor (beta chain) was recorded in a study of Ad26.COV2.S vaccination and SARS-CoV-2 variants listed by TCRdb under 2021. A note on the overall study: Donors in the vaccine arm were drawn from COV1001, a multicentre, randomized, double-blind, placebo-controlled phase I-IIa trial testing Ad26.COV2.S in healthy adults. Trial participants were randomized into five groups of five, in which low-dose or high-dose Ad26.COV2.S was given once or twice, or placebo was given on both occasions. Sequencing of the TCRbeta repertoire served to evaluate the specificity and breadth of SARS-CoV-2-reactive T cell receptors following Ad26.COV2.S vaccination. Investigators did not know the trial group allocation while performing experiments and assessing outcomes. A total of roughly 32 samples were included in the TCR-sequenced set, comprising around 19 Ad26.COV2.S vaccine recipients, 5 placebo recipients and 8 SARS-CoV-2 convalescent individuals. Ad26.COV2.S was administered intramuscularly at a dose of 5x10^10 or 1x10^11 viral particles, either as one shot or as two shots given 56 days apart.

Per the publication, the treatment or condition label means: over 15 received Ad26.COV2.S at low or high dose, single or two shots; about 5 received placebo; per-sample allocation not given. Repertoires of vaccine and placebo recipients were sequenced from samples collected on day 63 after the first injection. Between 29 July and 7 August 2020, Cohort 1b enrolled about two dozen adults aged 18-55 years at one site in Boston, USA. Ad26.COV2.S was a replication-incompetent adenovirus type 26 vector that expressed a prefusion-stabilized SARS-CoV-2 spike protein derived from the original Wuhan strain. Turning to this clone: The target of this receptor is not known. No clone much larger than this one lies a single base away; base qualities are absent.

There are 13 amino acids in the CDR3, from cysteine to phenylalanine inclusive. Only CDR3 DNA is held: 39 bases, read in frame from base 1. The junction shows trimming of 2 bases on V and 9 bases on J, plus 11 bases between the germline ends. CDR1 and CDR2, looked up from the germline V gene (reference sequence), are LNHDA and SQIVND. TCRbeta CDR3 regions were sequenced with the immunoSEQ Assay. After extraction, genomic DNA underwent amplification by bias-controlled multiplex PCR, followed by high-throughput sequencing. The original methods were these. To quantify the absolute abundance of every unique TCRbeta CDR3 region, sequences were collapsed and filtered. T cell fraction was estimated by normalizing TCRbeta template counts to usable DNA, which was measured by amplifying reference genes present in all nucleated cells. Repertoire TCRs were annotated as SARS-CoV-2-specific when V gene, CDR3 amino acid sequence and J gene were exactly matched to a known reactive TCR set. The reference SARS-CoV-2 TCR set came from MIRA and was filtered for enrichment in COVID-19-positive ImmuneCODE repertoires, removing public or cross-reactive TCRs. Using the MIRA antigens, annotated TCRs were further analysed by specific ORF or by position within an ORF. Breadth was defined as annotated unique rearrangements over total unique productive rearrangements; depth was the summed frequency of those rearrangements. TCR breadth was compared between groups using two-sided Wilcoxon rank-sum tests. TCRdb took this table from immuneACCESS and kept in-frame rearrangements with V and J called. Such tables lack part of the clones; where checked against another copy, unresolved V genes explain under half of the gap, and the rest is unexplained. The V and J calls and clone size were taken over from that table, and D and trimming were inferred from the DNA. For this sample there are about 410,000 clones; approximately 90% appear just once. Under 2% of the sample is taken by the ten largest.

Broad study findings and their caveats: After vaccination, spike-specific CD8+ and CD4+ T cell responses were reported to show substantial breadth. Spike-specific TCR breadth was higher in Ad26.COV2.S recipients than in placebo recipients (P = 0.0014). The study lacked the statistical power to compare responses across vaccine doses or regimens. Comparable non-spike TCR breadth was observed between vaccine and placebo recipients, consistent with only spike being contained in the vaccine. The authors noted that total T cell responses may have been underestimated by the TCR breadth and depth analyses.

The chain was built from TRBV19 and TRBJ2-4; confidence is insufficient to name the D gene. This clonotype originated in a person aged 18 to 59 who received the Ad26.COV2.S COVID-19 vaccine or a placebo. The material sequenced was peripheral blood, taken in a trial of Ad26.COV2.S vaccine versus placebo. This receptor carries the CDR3 CASSISGRTIQYF. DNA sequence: TGTGCCAGTAGTATATCCGGCAGAACCATTCAGTACTTC.